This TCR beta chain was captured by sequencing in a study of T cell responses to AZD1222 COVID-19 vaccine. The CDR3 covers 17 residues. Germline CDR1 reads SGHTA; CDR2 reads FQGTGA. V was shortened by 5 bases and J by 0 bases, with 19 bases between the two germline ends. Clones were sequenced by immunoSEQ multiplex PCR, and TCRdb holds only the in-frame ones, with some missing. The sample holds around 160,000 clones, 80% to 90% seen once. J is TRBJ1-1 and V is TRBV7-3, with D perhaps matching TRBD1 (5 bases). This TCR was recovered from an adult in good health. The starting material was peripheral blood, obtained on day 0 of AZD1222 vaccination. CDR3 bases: TGTGCCAGCAGCCCCTCATTTGTCAGGGTTATGAACACTGAAGCTTTCTTT. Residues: CASSPSFVRVMNTEAFF.